The rows below give T cell receptor beta chains drawn from one sample of a study of T cells in Graves' hyperthyroidism and ophthalmopathy. One entry per CDR3 protein, called by TCRdb with MiXCR from the multiplex PCR reads. The table includes some 180,000 distinct CDR3 sequences, about a sixth detected once. Sequenced input: blood. The receptors derive from a woman between 50 and 59 years old with Graves' hyperthyroidism. Both conserved end residues are part of each CDR3. Fields, in order: clone size, J gene, D gene, V gene, CDR3 DNA, CDR3 protein. A D gene is named only where the DNA matches it firmly. Size is omitted from some rows. Given values are once, few, many or a class for expanded clones.

few TRBJ2-7 - TRBV5-1 TGCGCCAGCAGCTTGGTGGCAGGGCAGGAGTACGAGCAGTACTTC CASSLVAGQEYEQYF
few TRBJ2-3 - TRBV9 TGTGCCAGCAGCGTAGTGGCGAGTGACACAGATACGCAGTATTTT CASSVVASDTDTQYF
many TRBJ1-1 - TRBV4-1 TGCGCCAGCAGCCAAGACCCTTACACCGCCCGAGGGAACACTGAAGCTTTCTTT CASSQDPYTARGNTEAFF
- TRBJ1-6 - TRBV4-1 TGCGCCAGCAGCCAGCAGGGGTACTCACCCCTCCACTTT CASSQQGYSPLHF
few TRBJ1-4 TRBD1 TRBV4-1 TGCGCCAGCAGCCAAGATAGATACCGGGACAGGGATGAAAAACTGTTTTTT CASSQDRYRDRDEKLFF
many TRBJ1-2 TRBD1 TRBV18 TGTGCCAGCTCACCTGGACAGGGCGGATTTACAAACTATGGCTACACCTTC CASSPGQGGFTNYGYTF
many TRBJ2-7 TRBD2 TRBV20-1 TGCAGCGTGGAGCGGGAGACCTACGAGCAGTACTTC CSVERETYEQYF
- TRBJ1-6 - TRBV20-1 TGCAGTGCTAGAGATACCGGGGGCAGAGCACCCCTCCACTTT CSARDTGGRAPLHF
- TRBJ2-3 TRBD1 TRBV29-1 TGCAGCGCCCGAAAGGGGGCGTCGGTGGCAGATACGCAGTATTTT CSARKGASVADTQYF
few TRBJ2-5 TRBD1 TRBV25-1 TGTGCCAGCCTAGACAGGGGGCTTGAGACCCAGTACTTC CASLDRGLETQYF
few TRBJ2-1 TRBD2 TRBV12-5 TGTGCTAGTGGTTTGGTAAAGCCCGGACTAGCGGGAGAATACAATGAGCAGTTCTTC CASGLVKPGLAGEYNEQFF
many TRBJ1-5 TRBD1 TRBV20-1 TGCAGTGCTAGAGGGGGGATGACAGGGCCCTATCAGCCCCAGCATTTT CSARGGMTGPYQPQHF
many TRBJ2-7 TRBD2 TRBV12-3/TRBV12-4 TGTGCCAGCAGTCCGGGACTAGCGGACTCCTACGAGCAGTACTTC CASSPGLADSYEQYF
many TRBJ1-2 - TRBV2 TGTGCCAGCAGCCCGACAGAGAACTATGGCTACACCTTC CASSPTENYGYTF
once TRBJ2-1 TRBD2 TRBV11-1 TGTGCCAGCAGCGGACTCGGGCCTAGCGGGATCTACAATGAGCAGTTCTTC CASSGLGPSGIYNEQFF
- TRBJ2-5 - TRBV19 TGTGCCAGTGCCGCGGCTGGGGAAGAGACCCAGTACTTC CASAAAGEETQYF
many TRBJ2-1 TRBD2 TRBV25-1 TGTGCCAGCAGTGAATCCCCGGGAGGGCCCTACAATGAGCAGTTCTTC CASSESPGGPYNEQFF
many TRBJ2-1 TRBD1 TRBV7-9 TGTGCCAGCAGCGAGACAGGGGGTAATGAGCAGTTCTTC CASSETGGNEQFF
- TRBJ2-7 - TRBV7-2 TGTGCCAGCGGCCTACCTGTGGCGGGGTACGAGCAGTACTTC CASGLPVAGYEQYF
many TRBJ2-2 TRBD2 TRBV29-1 TGCAGCGTTGATAGCGGGGTCGACACCGGGGAGCTGTTTTTT CSVDSGVDTGELFF
few TRBJ1-3 - TRBV12-3/TRBV12-4 TGTGCCAGCAGTTTAAGGCCAGGGGCTGGAAACACCATATATTTT CASSLRPGAGNTIYF
many TRBJ2-5 - TRBV20-1 TGCAGTGCTAGATCTGAGACCCAGTACTTC CSARSETQYF
many TRBJ2-1 - TRBV7-8 TGTGCCAGCAGCTTAAGTAGGCTCGGCGAGCAGTTCTTC CASSLSRLGEQFF
few TRBJ1-2 - TRBV7-9 TGTGCCAGCAGCTTAGATGGCTACACCTTC CASSLDGYTF
few TRBJ2-3 - TRBV19 TGTGCCAGCCGTTCCCTGGTCGGCACAGATACGCAGTATTTT CASRSLVGTDTQYF
many TRBJ1-5 TRBD1 TRBV29-1 TGCAGCGTTACTACGGACAGGGCGGATCAGCCCCAGCATTTT CSVTTDRADQPQHF
- TRBJ1-5 - TRBV12-5 TGTGCTAGTGGTTTGGGGGGGGGGCCCCAGCATTTT CASGLGGGPQHF
many TRBJ2-7 - TRBV30 TGTGCCTGGAGAGGTGGCAGGCATCTCTACGAGCAGTACTTC CAWRGGRHLYEQYF
many TRBJ1-2 - TRBV20-1 TGCAGTGCTAGACCGGGGAACTATGGCTACACCTTC CSARPGNYGYTF
many TRBJ2-3 TRBD2 TRBV6-2/TRBV6-3 TGTGCCAGCAGTTACTTGGCGGGAGGGCCTCAGACAGATACGCAGTATTTT CASSYLAGGPQTDTQYF
many TRBJ1-2 TRBD1 TRBV29-1 TGCAGCGTCGCCAGGGGGGTCTATGGCTACACCTTC CSVARGVYGYTF
few TRBJ2-5 - TRBV2 TGTGCCAGCACCGATGCGTACCAAGAGACCCAGTACTTC CASTDAYQETQYF
many TRBJ2-3 - TRBV27 TGTGCCAGCAGTTTGCGGGACTTCCTCACAGATACGCAGTATTTT CASSLRDFLTDTQYF
few TRBJ1-2 - TRBV19 TGTGCCAGTAGTCCCAGACAGGATTATGGGAAAATCGATGGCTACACCTTC CASSPRQDYGKIDGYTF
- TRBJ1-1 - TRBV5-4 TGTGCCAGCGATTCGACGGGGGCGGGGGGCACTGAAGCTTTCTTT CASDSTGAGGTEAFF
few TRBJ1-5 TRBD1 TRBV28 TGTGCCAGCAGTCCCCTCCGGGACAGCGGGGTTCGGGGTAATCAGCCCCAGCATTTT CASSPLRDSGVRGNQPQHF
many TRBJ2-3 - TRBV27 TGTGCCAGCAGTCCCATCGACTGGGAAGATACGCAGTATTTT CASSPIDWEDTQYF
many TRBJ1-1 - TRBV30 TGTGCCTGGACTCCTGGTAACACTGAAGCTTTCTTT CAWTPGNTEAFF
- TRBJ1-1 TRBD1 TRBV5-1 TGCGCCAGCAGCGACGGACAGGGGAACACTGAAGCTTTCTTT CASSDGQGNTEAFF
- TRBJ2-6 - TRBV5-1 TGCGCCAGCAGCTTGAACCCCGCGGGACAGTCCTCTGGGGCCAACGTCCTGACTTTC CASSLNPAGQSSGANVLTF